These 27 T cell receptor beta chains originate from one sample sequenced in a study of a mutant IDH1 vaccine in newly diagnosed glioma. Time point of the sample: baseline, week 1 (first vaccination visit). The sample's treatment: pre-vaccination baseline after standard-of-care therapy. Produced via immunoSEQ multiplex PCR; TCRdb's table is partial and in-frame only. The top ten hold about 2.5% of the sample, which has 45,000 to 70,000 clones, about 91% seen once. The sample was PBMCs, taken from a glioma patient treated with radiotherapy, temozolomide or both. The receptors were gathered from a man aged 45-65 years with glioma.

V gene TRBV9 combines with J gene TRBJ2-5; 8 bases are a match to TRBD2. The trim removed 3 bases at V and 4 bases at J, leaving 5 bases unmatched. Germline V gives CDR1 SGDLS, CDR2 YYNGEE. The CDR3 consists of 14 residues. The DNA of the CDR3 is TGTGCCAGCAGCGGCGGGGGGCCGGGAGAGACCCAGTACTTC. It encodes CASSGGGPGETQYF.

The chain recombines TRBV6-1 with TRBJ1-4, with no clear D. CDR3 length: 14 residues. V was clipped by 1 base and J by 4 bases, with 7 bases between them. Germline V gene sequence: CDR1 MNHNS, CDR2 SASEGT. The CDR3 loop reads CASSEVWHNEKLFF. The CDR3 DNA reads TGTGCCAGCAGTGAAGTTTGGCATAATGAAAAACTGTTTTTT.

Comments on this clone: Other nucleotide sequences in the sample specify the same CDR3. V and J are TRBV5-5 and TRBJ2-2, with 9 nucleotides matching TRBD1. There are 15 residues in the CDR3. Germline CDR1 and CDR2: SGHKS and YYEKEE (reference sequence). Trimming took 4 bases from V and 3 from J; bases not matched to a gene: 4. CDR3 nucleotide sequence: TGTGCCAGCAGCGCCGGGACAGGGCACACCGGGGAGCTGTTTTTT. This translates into CASSAGTGHTGELFF.

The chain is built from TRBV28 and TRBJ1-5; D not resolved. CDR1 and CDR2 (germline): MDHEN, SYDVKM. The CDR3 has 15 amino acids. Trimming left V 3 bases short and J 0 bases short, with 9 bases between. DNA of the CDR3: TGTGCCAGCAGTTTCAGTGTTTATAGCAATCAGCCCCAGCATTTT. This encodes CASSFSVYSNQPQHF. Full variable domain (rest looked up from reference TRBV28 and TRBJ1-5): DVKVTQSSRYLVKRTGEKVFLECVQDMDHENMFWYRQDPGLGLRLIYFSYDVKMKEKGDIPEGYSVSREKKERFSLILESASTNQTSMYLCASSFSVYSNQPQHFGDGTRLSIL.

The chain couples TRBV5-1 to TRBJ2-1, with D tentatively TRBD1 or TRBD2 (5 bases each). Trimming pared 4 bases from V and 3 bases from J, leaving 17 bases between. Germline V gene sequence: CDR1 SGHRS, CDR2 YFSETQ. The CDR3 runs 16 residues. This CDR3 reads CASSVAQGDYYNEQFF. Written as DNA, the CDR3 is TGCGCCAGCAGCGTCGCCCAGGGCGACTACTACAATGAGCAGTTCTTC.

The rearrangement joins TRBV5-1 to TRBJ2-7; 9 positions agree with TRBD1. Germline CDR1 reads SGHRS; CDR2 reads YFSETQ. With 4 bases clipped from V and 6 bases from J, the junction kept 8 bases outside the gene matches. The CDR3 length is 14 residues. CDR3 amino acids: CASSREGQGTEQYF. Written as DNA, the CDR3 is TGCGCCAGCAGCCGAGAGGGACAGGGTACCGAGCAGTACTTC.

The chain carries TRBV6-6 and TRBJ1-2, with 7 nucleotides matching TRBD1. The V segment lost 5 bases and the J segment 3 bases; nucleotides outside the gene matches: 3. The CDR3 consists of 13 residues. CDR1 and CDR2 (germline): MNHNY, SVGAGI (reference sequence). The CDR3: CASSPTGDYGYTF. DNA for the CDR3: TGTGCCAGCAGTCCAACAGGGGACTATGGCTACACCTTC.

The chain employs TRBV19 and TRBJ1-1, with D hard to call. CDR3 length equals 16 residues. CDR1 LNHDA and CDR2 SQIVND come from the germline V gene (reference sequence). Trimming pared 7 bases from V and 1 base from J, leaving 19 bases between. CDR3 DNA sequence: TGTGCCAGTAATAATGGACGGACTGGCGGGAACACTGAAGCTTTCTTT. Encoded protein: CASNNGRTGGNTEAFF.

CDR3 nucleotide sequence: TGCGCCAGCAGTCAATCGTGGGGGTGGAGGGCTGAGACCCAGTACTTC. It codes for CASSQSWGWRAETQYF. The genes are TRBV23-1 and TRBJ2-5; D may be TRBD2 (6 bases). TRBV23-1 is annotated as an ORF whose role is uncertain. V dropped 0 bases and J dropped 5 bases, with 16 bases sitting between them. The CDR3 totals 16 residues.

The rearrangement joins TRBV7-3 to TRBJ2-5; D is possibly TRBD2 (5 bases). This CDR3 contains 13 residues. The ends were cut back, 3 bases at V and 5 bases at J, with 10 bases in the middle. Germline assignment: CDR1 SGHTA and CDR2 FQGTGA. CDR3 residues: CASSFGLGETQYF. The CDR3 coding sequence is TGTGCCAGCAGCTTCGGACTCGGTGAGACCCAGTACTTC.

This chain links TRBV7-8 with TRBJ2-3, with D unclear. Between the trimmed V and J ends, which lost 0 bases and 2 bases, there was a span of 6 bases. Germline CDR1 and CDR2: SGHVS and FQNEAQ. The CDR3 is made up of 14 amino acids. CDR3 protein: CASSLAGPTDTQYF. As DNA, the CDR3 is TGTGCCAGCAGCTTAGCCGGCCCCACAGATACGCAGTATTTT.

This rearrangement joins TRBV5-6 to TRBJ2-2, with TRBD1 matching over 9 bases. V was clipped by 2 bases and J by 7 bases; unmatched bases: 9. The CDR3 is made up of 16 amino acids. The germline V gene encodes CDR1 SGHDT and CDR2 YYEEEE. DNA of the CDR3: TGTGCCAGCAGCTTCATAAGGACAGGGGAGGACGGGGAGCTGTTTTTT. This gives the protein CASSFIRTGEDGELFF.

CDR3 sequence reads: CASRRTSGEAGELFF. The DNA for the CDR3 is TGTGCCAGTAGGCGGACTAGCGGGGAGGCCGGGGAGCTGTTTTTT. J is TRBJ2-2 and V is TRBV19; 12 nucleotides line up with TRBD2. The CDR3 covers 15 residues. V lost 6 bases and J lost 6; bases outside the gene matches: 5. Germline CDR1 reads LNHDA; CDR2 reads SQIVND (reference sequence).

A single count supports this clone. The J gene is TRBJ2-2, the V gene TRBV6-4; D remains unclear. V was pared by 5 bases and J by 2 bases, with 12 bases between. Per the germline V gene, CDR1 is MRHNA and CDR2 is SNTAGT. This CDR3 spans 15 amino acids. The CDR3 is CASSPGPKNTGELFF. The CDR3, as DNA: TGTGCCAGCAGTCCCGGGCCTAAAAACACCGGGGAGCTGTTTTTT.

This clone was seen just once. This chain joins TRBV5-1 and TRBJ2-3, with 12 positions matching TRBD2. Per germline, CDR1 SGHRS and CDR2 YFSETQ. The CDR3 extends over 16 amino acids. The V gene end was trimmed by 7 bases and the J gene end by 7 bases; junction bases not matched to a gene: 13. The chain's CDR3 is CASGLKTSGGRYTQYF. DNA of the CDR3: TGCGCCAGCGGCCTAAAGACTAGCGGGGGTCGATATACGCAGTATTTT.

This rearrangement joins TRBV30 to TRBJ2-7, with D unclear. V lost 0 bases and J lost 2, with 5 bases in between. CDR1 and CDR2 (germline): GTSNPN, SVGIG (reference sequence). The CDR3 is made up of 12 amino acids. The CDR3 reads CAWSVYAYEQYF. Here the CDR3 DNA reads TGTGCCTGGAGTGTGTACGCCTACGAGCAGTACTTC.

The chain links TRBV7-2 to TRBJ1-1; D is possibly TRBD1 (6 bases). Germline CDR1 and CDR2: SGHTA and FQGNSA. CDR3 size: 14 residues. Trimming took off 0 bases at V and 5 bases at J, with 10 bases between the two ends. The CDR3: CASSLAQGWTEAFF. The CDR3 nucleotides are TGTGCCAGCAGCTTAGCCCAGGGGTGGACTGAAGCTTTCTTT.

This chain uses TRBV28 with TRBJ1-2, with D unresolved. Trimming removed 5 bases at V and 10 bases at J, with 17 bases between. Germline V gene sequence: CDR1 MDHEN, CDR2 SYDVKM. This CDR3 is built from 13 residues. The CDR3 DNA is TGTGCCAGCAGTCCTTCGCGGACTGAACCCTACACCTTC. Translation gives CASSPSRTEPYTF.

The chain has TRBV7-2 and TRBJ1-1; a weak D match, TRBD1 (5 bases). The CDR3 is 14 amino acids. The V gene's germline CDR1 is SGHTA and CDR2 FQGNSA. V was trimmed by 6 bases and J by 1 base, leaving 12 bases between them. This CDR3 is CASSAARGNTEAFF. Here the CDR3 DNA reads TGTGCCAGCAGTGCTGCTAGGGGGAACACTGAAGCTTTCTTT.

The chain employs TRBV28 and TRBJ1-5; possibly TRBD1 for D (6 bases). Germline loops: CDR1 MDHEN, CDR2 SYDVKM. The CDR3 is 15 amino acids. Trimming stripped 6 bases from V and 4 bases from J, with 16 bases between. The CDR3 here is CASRYGTWGNQPQHF. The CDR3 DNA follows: TGTGCCAGCAGATACGGGACATGGGGAAATCAGCCCCAGCATTTT.

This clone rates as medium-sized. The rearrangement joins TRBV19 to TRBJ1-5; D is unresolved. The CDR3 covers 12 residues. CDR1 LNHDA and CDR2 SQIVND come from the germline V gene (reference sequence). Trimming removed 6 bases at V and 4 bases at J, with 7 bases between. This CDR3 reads CASRSSNQPQHF. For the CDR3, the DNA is TGTGCCAGTAGATCCAGTAATCAGCCCCAGCATTTT.

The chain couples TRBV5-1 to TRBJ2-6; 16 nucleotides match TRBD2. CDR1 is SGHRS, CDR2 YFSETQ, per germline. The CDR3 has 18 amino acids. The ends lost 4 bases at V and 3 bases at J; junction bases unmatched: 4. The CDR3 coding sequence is TGCGCCAGCAGCGGGGGACTAGCGGGAGGGAGTGGGGCCAACGTCCTGACTTTC. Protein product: CASSGGLAGGSGANVLTF.

Written as DNA, the CDR3 is TGTGCCAGCAGTGGCCCCAGTCCAGGGGGATCTTGGACTGAAGCTTTCTTT. Translation gives CASSGPSPGGSWTEAFF. The rearrangement joins TRBV25-1 to TRBJ1-1, with TRBD1 matching over 7 bases. Trimming cost V 4 bases and J 5 bases; bases outside gene matches: 16. Per germline, CDR1 MGHDK and CDR2 SYGVNS. The CDR3 has 17 residues.

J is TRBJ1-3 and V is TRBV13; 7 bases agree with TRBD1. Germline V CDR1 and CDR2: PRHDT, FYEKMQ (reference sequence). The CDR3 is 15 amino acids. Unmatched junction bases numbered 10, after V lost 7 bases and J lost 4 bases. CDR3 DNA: TGTGCCAGCAACAGAGCCGGCAGGGGGGGAAACACCATATATTTT. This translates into CASNRAGRGGNTIYF.

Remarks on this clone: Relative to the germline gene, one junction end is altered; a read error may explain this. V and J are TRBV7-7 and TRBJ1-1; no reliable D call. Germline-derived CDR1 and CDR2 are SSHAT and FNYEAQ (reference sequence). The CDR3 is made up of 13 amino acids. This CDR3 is CASSLSLNTEAFF. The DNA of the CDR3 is TGTGCTAGCAGCTTAAGTTTGAACACTGAAGCTTTCTTT.

CDR3 loop: CASSLAATNTGELFF. The CDR3 region has the DNA TGTGCCAGCAGTTTAGCCGCGACAAACACCGGGGAGCTGTTTTTT. The chain joins TRBV27 to TRBJ2-2; D gene uncertain. Trimming stripped 2 bases from V and 2 bases from J, with 9 bases between. Germline V gene data show CDR1 as MNHEY and CDR2 as SMNVEV (reference sequence). This CDR3 is 15 amino acids long.

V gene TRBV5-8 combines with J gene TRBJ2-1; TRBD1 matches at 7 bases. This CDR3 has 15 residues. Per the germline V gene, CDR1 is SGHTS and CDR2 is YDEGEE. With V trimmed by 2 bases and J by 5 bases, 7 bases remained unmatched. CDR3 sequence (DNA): TGTGCCAGCAGCTTAGGTCACAGGGGACACAATGAGCAGTTCTTC. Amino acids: CASSLGHRGHNEQFF.